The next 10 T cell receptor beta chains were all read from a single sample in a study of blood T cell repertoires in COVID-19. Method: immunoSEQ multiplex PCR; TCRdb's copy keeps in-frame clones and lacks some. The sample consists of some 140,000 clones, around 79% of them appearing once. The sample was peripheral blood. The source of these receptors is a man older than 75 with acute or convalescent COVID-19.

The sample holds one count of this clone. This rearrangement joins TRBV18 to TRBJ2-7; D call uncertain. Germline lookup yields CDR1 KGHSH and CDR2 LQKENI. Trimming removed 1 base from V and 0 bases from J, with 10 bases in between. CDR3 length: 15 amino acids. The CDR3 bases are TGTGCCAGCTCACCACAACCTCCTACCTCCTACGAGCAGTACTTC. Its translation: CASSPQPPTSYEQYF.

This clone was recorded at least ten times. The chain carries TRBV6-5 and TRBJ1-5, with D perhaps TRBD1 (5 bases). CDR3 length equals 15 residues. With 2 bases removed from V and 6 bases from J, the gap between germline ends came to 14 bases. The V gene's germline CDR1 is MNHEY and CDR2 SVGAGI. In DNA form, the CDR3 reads TGTGCCAGCAGTTACACCGCTCAGGGAGGTCAGCCCCAGCATTTT. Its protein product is CASSYTAQGGQPQHF.

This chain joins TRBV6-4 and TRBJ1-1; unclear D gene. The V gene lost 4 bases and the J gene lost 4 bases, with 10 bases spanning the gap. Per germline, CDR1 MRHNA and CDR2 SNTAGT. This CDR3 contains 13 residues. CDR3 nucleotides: TGTGCCAGCAGTGTCAACGGTGGCACTGAAGCTTTCTTT. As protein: CASSVNGGTEAFF.

The CDR3 coding sequence is TGTGCCAGTAGTACCGGAACAGGGACACAAGAGACCCAGTACTTC. Translated, it gives CASSTGTGTQETQYF. This sequence joins TRBV19 and TRBJ2-5; D possibly corresponds to TRBD1 (6 bases). The CDR3 length is 15 residues. Germline-derived CDR1 and CDR2 are LNHDA and SQIVND (reference sequence). The V and J ends lost 4 bases and 2 bases respectively, with 14 bases between them.

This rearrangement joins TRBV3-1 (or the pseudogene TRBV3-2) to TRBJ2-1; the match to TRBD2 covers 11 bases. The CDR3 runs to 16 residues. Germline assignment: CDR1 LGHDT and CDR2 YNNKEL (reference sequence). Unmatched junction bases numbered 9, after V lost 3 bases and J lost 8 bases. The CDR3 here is CASSHPDSGGADEQFF. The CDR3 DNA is TGTGCCAGCAGCCACCCCGATAGCGGGGGGGCAGATGAGCAGTTCTTC.

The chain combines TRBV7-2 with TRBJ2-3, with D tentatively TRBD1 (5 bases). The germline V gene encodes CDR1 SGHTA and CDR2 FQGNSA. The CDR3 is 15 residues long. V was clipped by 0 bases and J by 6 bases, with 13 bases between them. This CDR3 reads CASSLAQSGPDTQYF. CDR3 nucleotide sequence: TGTGCCAGCAGCTTAGCGCAATCAGGGCCTGATACGCAGTATTTT.

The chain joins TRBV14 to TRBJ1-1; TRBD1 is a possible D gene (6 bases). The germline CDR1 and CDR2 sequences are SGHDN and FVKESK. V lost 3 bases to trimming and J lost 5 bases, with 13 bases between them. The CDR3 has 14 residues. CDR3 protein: CASSHKQGGTEAFF. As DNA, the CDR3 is TGTGCCAGCAGCCACAAACAGGGTGGAACTGAAGCTTTCTTT.

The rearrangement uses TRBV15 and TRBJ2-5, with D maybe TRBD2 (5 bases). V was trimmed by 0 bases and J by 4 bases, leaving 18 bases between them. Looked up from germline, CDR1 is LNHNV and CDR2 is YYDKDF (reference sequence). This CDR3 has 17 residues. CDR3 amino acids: CATSRDYSGDLSETQYF. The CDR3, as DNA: TGTGCCACCAGCAGAGATTACAGCGGAGACCTGTCAGAGACCCAGTACTTC.

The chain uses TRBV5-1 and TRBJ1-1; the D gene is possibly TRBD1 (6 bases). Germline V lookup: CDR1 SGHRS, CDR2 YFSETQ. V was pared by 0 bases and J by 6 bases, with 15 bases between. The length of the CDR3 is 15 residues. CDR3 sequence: CASSLVQGISSEAFF. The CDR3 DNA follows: TGCGCCAGCAGCTTGGTGCAGGGGATCAGCTCTGAAGCTTTCTTT.

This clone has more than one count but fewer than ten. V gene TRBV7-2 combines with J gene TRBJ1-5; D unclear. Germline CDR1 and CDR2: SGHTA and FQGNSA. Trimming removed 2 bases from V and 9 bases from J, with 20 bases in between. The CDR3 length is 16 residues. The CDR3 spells CASSLMVLAGGRPQHF. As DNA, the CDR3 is TGTGCCAGCAGCTTAATGGTGCTTGCGGGTGGTAGGCCCCAGCATTTT.